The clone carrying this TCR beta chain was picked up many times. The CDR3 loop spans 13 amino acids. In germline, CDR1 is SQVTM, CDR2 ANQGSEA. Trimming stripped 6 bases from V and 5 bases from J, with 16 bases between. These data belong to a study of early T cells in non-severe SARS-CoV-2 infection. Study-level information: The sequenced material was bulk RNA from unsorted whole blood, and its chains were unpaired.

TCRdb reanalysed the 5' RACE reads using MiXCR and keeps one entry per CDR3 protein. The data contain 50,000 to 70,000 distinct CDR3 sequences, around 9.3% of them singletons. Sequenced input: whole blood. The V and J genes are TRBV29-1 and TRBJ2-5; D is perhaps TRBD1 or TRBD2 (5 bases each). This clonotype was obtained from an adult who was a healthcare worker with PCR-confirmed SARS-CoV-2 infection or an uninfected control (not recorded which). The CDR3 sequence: CSVVWGKGETQYF. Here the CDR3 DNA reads TGCAGCGTGGTTTGGGGGAAAGGCGAGACCCAGTACTTC.